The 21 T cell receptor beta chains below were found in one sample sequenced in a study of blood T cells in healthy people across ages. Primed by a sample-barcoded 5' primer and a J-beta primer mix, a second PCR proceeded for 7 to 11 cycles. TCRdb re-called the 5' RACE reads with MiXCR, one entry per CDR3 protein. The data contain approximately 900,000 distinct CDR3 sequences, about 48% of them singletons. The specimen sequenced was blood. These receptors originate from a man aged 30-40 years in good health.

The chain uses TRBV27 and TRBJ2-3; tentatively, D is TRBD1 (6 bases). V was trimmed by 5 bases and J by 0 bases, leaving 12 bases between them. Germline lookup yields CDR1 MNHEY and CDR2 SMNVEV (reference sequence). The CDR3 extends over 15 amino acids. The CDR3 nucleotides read TGTGCCAGCAGTGTGTACAGGGCTAGCACAGATACGCAGTATTTT. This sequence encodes CASSVYRASTDTQYF.

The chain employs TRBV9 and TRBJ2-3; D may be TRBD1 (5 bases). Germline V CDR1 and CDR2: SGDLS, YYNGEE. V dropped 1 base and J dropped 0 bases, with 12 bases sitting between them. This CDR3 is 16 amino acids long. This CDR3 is CASSVRGALSTDTQYF. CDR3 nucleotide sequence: TGTGCCAGCAGCGTAAGGGGCGCCTTAAGCACAGATACGCAGTATTTT.

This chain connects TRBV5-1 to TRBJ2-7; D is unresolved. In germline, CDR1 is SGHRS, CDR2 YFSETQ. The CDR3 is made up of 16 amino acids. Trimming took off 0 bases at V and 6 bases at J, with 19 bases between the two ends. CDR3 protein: CASSLEGIGIRSEQYF. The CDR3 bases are TGCGCCAGCAGCTTGGAAGGCATAGGGATCCGGTCCGAGCAGTACTTC.

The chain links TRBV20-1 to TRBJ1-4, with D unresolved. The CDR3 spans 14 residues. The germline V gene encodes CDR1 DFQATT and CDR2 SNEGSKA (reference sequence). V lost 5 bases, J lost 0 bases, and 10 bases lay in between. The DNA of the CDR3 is TGCAGTGCTTCCGGCGAGGCAACTAATGAAAAACTGTTTTTT. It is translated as CSASGEATNEKLFF.

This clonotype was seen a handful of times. CDR3 DNA: TGTGCCAGCAGCCAAGCCCTGACAGATACGCAGTATTTT. This sequence encodes CASSQALTDTQYF. The V gene is TRBV14, the J gene TRBJ2-3; D ambiguous. V dropped 1 base and J dropped 3 bases, with 5 bases sitting between them. The length of the CDR3 is 13 residues. The germline CDR1 and CDR2 sequences are SGHDN and FVKESK. Based on the CDR3 plus reference TRBV14 and TRBJ2-3, the full variable domain is EAGVTQFPSHSVIEKGQTVTLRCDPISGHDNLYWYRRVMGKEIKFLLHFVKESKQDESGMPNNRFLAERTGGTYSTLKVQPAELEDSGVYFCASSQALTDTQYFGPGTRLTVL.

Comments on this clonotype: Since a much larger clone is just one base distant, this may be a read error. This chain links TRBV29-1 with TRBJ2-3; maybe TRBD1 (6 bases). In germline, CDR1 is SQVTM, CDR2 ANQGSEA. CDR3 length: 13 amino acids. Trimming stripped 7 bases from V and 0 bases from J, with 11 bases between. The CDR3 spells CSGRGPSTDTQYF. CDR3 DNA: TGCAGCGGCAGGGGCCCTAGCACAGATACGCAGTATTTT.

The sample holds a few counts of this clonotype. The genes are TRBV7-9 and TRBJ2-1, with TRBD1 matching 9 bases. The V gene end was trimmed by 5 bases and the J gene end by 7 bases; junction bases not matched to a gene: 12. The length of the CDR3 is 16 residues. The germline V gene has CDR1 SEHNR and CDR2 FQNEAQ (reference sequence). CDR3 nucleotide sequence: TGTGCCAGCAGCCCCCCCGAACAGGGGGCGCGTAATGAGCAGTTCTTC. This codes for CASSPPEQGARNEQFF.

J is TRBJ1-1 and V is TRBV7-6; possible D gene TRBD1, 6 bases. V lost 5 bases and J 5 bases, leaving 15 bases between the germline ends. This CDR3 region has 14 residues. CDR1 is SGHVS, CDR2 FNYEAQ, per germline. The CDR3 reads CASSRGLMGTEAFF. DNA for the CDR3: TGTGCCAGCAGCAGGGGGTTAATGGGTACTGAAGCTTTCTTT.

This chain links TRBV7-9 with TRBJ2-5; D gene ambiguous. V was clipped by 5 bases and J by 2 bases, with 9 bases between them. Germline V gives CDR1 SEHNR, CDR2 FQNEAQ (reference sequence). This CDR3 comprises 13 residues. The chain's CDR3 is CASSQTDQETQYF. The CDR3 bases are TGTGCCAGCAGCCAGACGGATCAAGAGACCCAGTACTTC.

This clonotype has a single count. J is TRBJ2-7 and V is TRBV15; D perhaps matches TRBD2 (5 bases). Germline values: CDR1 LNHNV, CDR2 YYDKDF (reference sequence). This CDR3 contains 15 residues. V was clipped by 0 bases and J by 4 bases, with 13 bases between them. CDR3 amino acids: CATSRETLAWYEQYF. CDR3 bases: TGTGCCACCAGCAGAGAAACGCTAGCATGGTACGAGCAGTACTTC.

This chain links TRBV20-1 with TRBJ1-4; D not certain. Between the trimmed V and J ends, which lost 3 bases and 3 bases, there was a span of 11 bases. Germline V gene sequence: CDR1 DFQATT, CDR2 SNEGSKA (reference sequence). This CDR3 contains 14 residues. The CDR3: CSASIGRPNEKLFF. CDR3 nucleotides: TGCAGTGCTAGTATCGGGAGGCCTAATGAAAAACTGTTTTTT.

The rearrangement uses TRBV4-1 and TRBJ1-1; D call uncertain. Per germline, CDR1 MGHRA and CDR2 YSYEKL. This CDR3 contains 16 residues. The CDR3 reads CTCSQQPSRLGTEAFF. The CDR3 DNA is TGCACCTGCAGCCAGCAGCCATCCCGATTGGGCACTGAAGCTTTCTTT.

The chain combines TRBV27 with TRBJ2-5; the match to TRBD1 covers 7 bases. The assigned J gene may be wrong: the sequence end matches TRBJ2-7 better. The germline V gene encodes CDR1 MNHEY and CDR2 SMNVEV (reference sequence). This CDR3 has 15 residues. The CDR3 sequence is CASSSLGQRRDEQYF. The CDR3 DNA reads TGTGCCAGCAGTTCCCTGGGACAGCGAAGGGACGAGCAGTACTTC.

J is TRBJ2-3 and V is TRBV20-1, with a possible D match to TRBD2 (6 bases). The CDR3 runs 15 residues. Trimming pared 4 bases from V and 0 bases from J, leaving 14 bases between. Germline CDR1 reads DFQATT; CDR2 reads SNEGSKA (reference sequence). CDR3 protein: CSAILGGVSTDTQYF. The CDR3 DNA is TGCAGTGCTATCCTAGGAGGGGTAAGCACAGATACGCAGTATTTT.

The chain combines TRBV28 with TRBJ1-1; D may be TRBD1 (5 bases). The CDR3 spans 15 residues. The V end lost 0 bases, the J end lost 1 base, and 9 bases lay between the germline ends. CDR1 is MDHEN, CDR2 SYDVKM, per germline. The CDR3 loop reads CASSLWRGTNTEAFF. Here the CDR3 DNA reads TGTGCCAGCAGTTTATGGCGGGGGACGAACACTGAAGCTTTCTTT.

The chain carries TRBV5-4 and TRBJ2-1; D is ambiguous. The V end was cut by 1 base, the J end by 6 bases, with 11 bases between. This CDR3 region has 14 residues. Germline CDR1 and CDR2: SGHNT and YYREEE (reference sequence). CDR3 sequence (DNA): TGTGCCAGCAGCTTGAACGAGCAGGCCAATGAGCAGTTCTTC. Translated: CASSLNEQANEQFF.

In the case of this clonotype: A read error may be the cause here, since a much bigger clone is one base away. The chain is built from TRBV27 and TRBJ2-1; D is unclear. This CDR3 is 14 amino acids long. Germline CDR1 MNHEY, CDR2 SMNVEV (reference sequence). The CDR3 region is CAACSLSSYDEQFF. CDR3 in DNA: TGTGCCGCCTGCTCACTGAGCTCCTACGATGAGCAGTTCTTC.

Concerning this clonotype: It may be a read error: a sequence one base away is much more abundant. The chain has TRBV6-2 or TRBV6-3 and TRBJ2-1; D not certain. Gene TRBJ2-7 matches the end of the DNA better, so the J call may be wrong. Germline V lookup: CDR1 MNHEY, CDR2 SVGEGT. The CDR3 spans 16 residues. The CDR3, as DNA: TGTGCCAGCAGCCATAGAAGACGTCTTCAAGCTCAAGAGCAGTACTTC. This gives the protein CASSHRRRLQAQEQYF.

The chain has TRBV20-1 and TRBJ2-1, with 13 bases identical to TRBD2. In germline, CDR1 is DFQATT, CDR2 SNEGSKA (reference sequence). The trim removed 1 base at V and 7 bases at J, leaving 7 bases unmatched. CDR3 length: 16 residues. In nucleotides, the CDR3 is TGCAGTGCTAGAGGGCGACTAGCGGGGGGTGTAAATGAGCAGTTCTTC. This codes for CSARGRLAGGVNEQFF.

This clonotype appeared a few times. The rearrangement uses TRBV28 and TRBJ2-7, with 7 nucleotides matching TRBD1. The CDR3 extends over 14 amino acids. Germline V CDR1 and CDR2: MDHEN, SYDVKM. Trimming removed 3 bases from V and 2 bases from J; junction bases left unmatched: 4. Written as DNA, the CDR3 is TGTGCCAGCAGTTTTCTAGGGACAGCCTACGAGCAGTACTTC. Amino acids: CASSFLGTAYEQYF.

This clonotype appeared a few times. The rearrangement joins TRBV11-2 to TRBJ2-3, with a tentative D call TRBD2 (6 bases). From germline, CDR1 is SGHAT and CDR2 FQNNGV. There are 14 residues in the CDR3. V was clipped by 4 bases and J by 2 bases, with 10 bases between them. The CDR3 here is CASSSGGDTDTQYF. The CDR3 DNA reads TGTGCCAGCAGCTCTGGCGGGGACACAGATACGCAGTATTTT. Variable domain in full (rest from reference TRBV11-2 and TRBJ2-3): EAGVAQSPRYKIIEKRQSVAFWCNPISGHATLYWYQQILGQGPKLLIQFQNNGVVDDSQLPKDRFSAERLKGVDSTLKIQPAKLEDSAVYLCASSSGGDTDTQYFGPGTRLTVL.